This is a list of T cell receptor beta chains from one sample in a study of blood T cells in healthy people across ages. TCRdb re-called the 5' RACE reads with MiXCR, one entry per CDR3 protein. The table lists about 1,800,000 distinct CDR3 sequences, roughly 30% of them singletons. Sample: blood. All receptors come from a woman between 25 and 40 years old in good health. Each CDR3 is given with its conserved first and last residue. The order of the fields is D gene, clone size, J gene, V gene, CDR3 protein, CDR3 DNA. A D gene is named only where the DNA matches it firmly. Clone size is shown for a subset of rows, as once, few, many or a class of expanded clone.

TRBD1 | many | TRBJ2-7 | TRBV10-3 | CAISPGQGTYEQYF | TGTGCCATCAGTCCGGGACAGGGAACCTACGAGCAGTACTTC
TRBD1 | . | TRBJ1-1 | TRBV2 | CAPGGGAGTEAFF | TGTGCCCCCGGAGGGGGCGCCGGCACTGAAGCTTTCTTT
. | . | TRBJ1-5 | TRBV10-3 | CAISEQGGWNQPQHF | TGTGCCATCAGTGAGCAGGGTGGATGGAATCAGCCCCAGCATTTT
. | few | TRBJ2-3 | TRBV7-9 | CASTRIHPDTQYF | TGTGCCAGCACCAGGATTCACCCAGATACGCAGTATTTT
. | . | TRBJ2-1 | TRBV20-1 | CSARYGSEQFF | TGCAGTGCTAGATATGGGTCCGAGCAGTTCTTC
TRBD1 | few | TRBJ2-2 | TRBV4-1 | CASSQRNEDRTRELFF | TGCGCCAGCAGCCAACGGAACGAGGACAGGACAAGGGAGCTGTTTTTT
. | few | TRBJ2-7 | TRBV6-6 | CASSRPGFSGDYEQYF | TGTGCCAGCAGTCGCCCTGGGTTTAGCGGAGACTACGAGCAGTACTTC
TRBD1 | many | TRBJ1-4 | TRBV7-9 | CASSPKLGTGNEKLFF | TGTGCCAGCAGCCCAAAATTGGGGACAGGGAACGAAAAACTGTTTTTT
. | . | TRBJ2-7 | TRBV12-3/TRBV12-4 | CASGADSYEQYF | TGTGCCAGCGGGGCCGACAGCTACGAGCAGTACTTC
TRBD2 | many | TRBJ2-1 | TRBV6-1 | CASRGSGSYNEQFF | TGTGCCAGCAGAGGTAGCGGGTCCTACAATGAGCAGTTCTTC
. | . | TRBJ2-3 | TRBV24-1 | CATSEPLRDTQYF | TGTGCCACCAGTGAGCCTCTCAGGGATACGCAGTATTTT
. | . | TRBJ2-5 | TRBV6-2/TRBV6-3 | CASSLDETRDVQETQYF | TGTGCCAGCAGTTTAGATGAGACAAGGGACGTCCAAGAGACCCAGTACTTC
. | few | TRBJ2-7 | TRBV20-1 | CSAMYSGGYEQYF | TGCAGTGCTATGTATAGCGGTGGCTACGAGCAGTACTTC
. | few | TRBJ2-3 | TRBV11-2 | CASSYLLGSGRSDTQYF | TGTGCCAGCAGTTATCTTCTTGGTAGCGGCCGATCAGATACGCAGTATTTT
. | few | TRBJ1-2 | TRBV7-2 | CASSLVLEGYTF | TGTGCCAGCAGCTTAGTTCTGGAAGGCTACACCTTC
. | few | TRBJ2-7 | TRBV5-1 | CASSLLAGTAAYEQYF | TGCGCCAGCAGCTTGTTAGCAGGGACGGCGGCCTACGAGCAGTACTTC
TRBD1 | . | TRBJ1-1 | TRBV5-1 | CASSLTGGRRMNTEAFF | TGCGCCAGCAGCTTAACAGGGGGCAGACGAATGAACACTGAAGCTTTCTTT
TRBD1 | . | TRBJ2-7 | TRBV6-2/TRBV6-3 | CASSYSRGWNEQYF | TGTGCCAGCAGTTACTCCAGGGGGTGGAACGAGCAGTACTTC
TRBD1 | once | TRBJ1-1 | TRBV5-1 | CASSRDRGPPGTEAFF | TGCGCCAGCAGCAGGGACAGGGGCCCGCCGGGGACTGAAGCTTTCTTT
TRBD1 | few | TRBJ2-1 | TRBV12-3/TRBV12-4 | CASSLDPRQGAGNEQFF | TGTGCCAGCAGTTTAGATCCGAGACAGGGGGCCGGAAATGAGCAGTTCTTC
TRBD2 | . | TRBJ2-2 | TRBV7-2 | CASRATSGRTGELFF | TGTGCCAGCAGGGCGACTAGCGGGAGAACCGGGGAGCTGTTTTTT
TRBD2 | few | TRBJ2-5 | TRBV6-5 | CASTSSGGSQETQYF | TGTGCCAGCACGTCGAGCGGGGGGTCACAAGAGACCCAGTACTTC